The rows below give T cell receptor beta chains drawn from one sample of a study of PD-L1 blockade in urothelial cancer. TCRdb's copy holds only in-frame clones and misses some; the assay was immunoSEQ multiplex PCR. The sample includes nearly 45,000 clones, around nine tenths seen only once; the top ten take 20% to 30%. Here the sequenced sample was PBMCs, taken around atezolizumab (anti-PD-L1) treatment. These receptors were collected from a donor older than 35 with urothelial cancer. Each CDR3 is given with its conserved first and last residue. A D gene is named only where the DNA matches it firmly. The size of a clone is reported for some rows only, either as once, few or many, or as a class for expanded clones.

abundance	j_gene	v_gene	d_gene	CDR3nt	CDR3aa
once	TRBJ2-7	TRBV6-5	TRBD2	TGTGCCAGCAGTTACGTGGCTAGCGGGAGGGCCGGAGAGCAGTACTTC	CASSYVASGRAGEQYF
.	TRBJ2-7	TRBV5-1	TRBD2	TGCGCCAGCAGCTTGGTGCCGGGGAGCGGGAGCTCCTACGAGCAGTACTTC	CASSLVPGSGSSYEQYF
once	TRBJ1-1	TRBV7-9	TRBD1	TGTGCCAGCAGCTTAGTCCCACAGGGGCGGAACACTGAAGCTTTCTTT	CASSLVPQGRNTEAFF
.	TRBJ2-7	TRBV7-2	TRBD2	TGTGCCAGCAGCTTAGCGGCGACTAGCGGGGGTTTGGAGCAGTACTTC	CASSLAATSGGLEQYF
.	TRBJ1-1	TRBV21-1	.	TGTGCCAGCAGCAAGATCGGCAGGGCGGACCCTCACGGGCGGAACACTGAAGCTTTCTTT	CASSKIGRADPHGRNTEAFF
.	TRBJ2-1	TRBV5-1	TRBD2	TGCGCCAGCAGCACAACTCCGGGACTAGCGGGAGGCCGCTCCTACAATGAGCAGTTCTTC	CASSTTPGLAGGRSYNEQFF
.	TRBJ1-1	TRBV2	.	TGTGCCAGCACCCCGGGACTTAGCGATTTCTTT	CASTPGLSDFF
.	TRBJ2-5	TRBV13	TRBD2	TGTGCCAGCAGCTTAGTGGGACTAGCGTACAAAGAGACCCAGTACTTC	CASSLVGLAYKETQYF
.	TRBJ1-5	TRBV4-2	.	TGTGCCAGCAGCCAAGGGGAGGGGAGGCCGAGCAATCAGCCCCAGCATTTT	CASSQGEGRPSNQPQHF
.	TRBJ1-1	TRBV18	TRBD1	TGTGCCAGCTCACGACAGGGTACTGAAGCTTTCTTT	CASSRQGTEAFF
.	TRBJ1-2	TRBV7-2	.	TGTGCCAGCAGCACAACCGCCGACAGAAACTATGGCTACACCTTC	CASSTTADRNYGYTF
.	TRBJ2-5	TRBV27	.	TGTGCCAGCAGTCCGGGGGGCGGTATATGGGAGACCCAGTACTTC	CASSPGGGIWETQYF
.	TRBJ2-1	TRBV9	TRBD2	TGTGCCAGCAGCCCCGGGTTGCGGGGGGGGGAGCAGTTCTTC	CASSPGLRGGEQFF
.	TRBJ2-3	TRBV5-1	TRBD1	TGCGCCAGCTTTCGGACAGGGACAGATACGCAGTATTTT	CASFRTGTDTQYF
.	TRBJ1-1	TRBV4-3	.	TGCGCCAGCAGCCAAGATCGGGGGAGAAACACTGAAGCTTTCTTT	CASSQDRGRNTEAFF
.	TRBJ1-5	TRBV5-5	.	TGTGCCAGCAGCCATCTACAGGGTAGGGGCAATCAGCCCCAGCATTTT	CASSHLQGRGNQPQHF
few	TRBJ1-2	TRBV28	.	TGTGCCAGCATACGACAGGAGCAGGGGTTAGGCTACACCTTC	CASIRQEQGLGYTF
.	TRBJ2-5	TRBV7-9	TRBD2	TGTGCCAGCAGCTTGGATTGGACGACTAGCGGGAGACCGACCCAGTACTTC	CASSLDWTTSGRPTQYF
.	TRBJ2-1	TRBV11-2	.	TGTGCCAGCAGCTTAGGGCGGGAGCAGTTCTTC	CASSLGREQFF
.	TRBJ1-2	TRBV9	.	TGTGCCAGCAGCCGACCGGAGAGGGGCTACACCTTC	CASSRPERGYTF
.	TRBJ1-2	TRBV5-4	TRBD1	TGTGCCAGCAGCTTGGGGACAGGGGCCCGGGACTATGGCTACACCTTC	CASSLGTGARDYGYTF
.	TRBJ2-6	TRBV5-6	.	TGTGCCAGGCTGTCGGGTCCCCGAGCGGGTTCGGGGGCCAACGTCCTGACTTTC	CARLSGPRAGSGANVLTF
.	TRBJ1-5	TRBV7-2	.	TGTGCCAGCAGCCCCCCCTCTGCGGGGAGCAATCAGCCCCAGCATTTT	CASSPPSAGSNQPQHF
.	TRBJ1-4	TRBV5-1	.	TGCGCCAGCAGCTTGGGGGGGGTCTCTAATGAAAAACTGTTTTTT	CASSLGGVSNEKLFF
once	TRBJ2-1	TRBV4-3	TRBD2	TGCGCCAGCAGCCGTATTAGCGGGAAGGGGGAGCAGTTCTTC	CASSRISGKGEQFF
.	TRBJ1-1	TRBV30	TRBD1	TGTGCCTGGAGTGACGGGACAGGCACATGGGGTGAAGCTTTCTTT	CAWSDGTGTWGEAFF
.	TRBJ2-1	TRBV7-9	TRBD2	TGTGCCAGCAGCCCCCCCAATAGCGGGGTCTACAATGAGCAGTTCTTC	CASSPPNSGVYNEQFF
.	TRBJ2-1	TRBV10-3	TRBD1	TGTGCCATCAGCGGACAGGGGCAAGACAATGAGCAGTTCTTC	CAISGQGQDNEQFF
once	TRBJ2-1	TRBV18	TRBD1	TGTGCCAGCTCACCCGACAGGGCGGCTGAGCAGTTCTTC	CASSPDRAAEQFF
.	TRBJ1-5	TRBV15	.	TGTGCCTCGGGGGATTGGGGAATCGGTAATCAGCCCCAGCATTTT	CASGDWGIGNQPQHF